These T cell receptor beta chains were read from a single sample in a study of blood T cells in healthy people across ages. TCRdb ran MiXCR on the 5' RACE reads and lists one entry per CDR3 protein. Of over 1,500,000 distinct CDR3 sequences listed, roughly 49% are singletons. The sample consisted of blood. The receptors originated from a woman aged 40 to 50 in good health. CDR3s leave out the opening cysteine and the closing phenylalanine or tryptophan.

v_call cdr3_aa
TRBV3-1 ASSPHGGSYEQY
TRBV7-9 ASSWQTNGYT
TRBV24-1 ATSDSAVTGSYEQY
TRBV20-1 SDRASGGAGEQF
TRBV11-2 ASSLGDRGSDEQF
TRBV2 ASSEEGRLSLGDTQY
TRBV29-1 SVAHRSSRPHYGYT
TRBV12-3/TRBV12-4 ASSFPLAGSATQY
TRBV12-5 ASGGPGGIETQY
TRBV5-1 ASSTGQSSGANVLT
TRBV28 TSSLGSPDTQY
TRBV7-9 ASSQGRINEQF
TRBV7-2 ASSPDINYGYT
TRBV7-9 ASSSPSPRTDTQY
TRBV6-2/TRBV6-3 ASSYSGQPSPQETQY
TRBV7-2 ASSLGAGLNQPQH